This passage covers 20 T cell receptor beta chains from one sample sequenced in a study of TIL therapy for anti-PD-1-resistant metastatic lung cancer. Sequencing used immunoSEQ v3. Data came from immunoSEQ multiplex PCR; TCRdb stores just in-frame clones and leaves some out. In the table there are tens of thousands of clones, 74% of which are singletons. Indicated time point: pre-treatment sample, taken before nivolumab and TIL therapy. The sample here was blood, taken at baseline. Every receptor here comes from a woman between 30 and 80 years old with non-small cell lung cancer.

V gene TRBV2 combines with J gene TRBJ2-1, with D maybe TRBD1 (6 bases). V lost 4 bases to trimming and J lost 7 bases, with 11 bases between them. The CDR3 consists of 13 residues. Germline V gene lookup returns CDR1 SNHLY and CDR2 FYNNEI. The CDR3 nucleotides read TGTGCCAGCAGTGGTAACAGGGTAAATGAGCAGTTCTTC. This sequence encodes CASSGNRVNEQFF. The full variable domain, rest sourced from reference TRBV2 and TRBJ2-1, is EPEVTQTPSHQVTQMGQEVILRCVPISNHLYFYWYRQILGQKVEFLVSFYNNEISEKSEIFDDQFSVERPDGSNFTLKIRSTKLEDSAMYFCASSGNRVNEQFFGPGTRLTVL.

This chain connects TRBV2 to TRBJ2-7; 8 bases are shared with TRBD2. The germline V gene has CDR1 SNHLY and CDR2 FYNNEI. The CDR3 sequence is 15 residues long. After removal of 1 base from V and 1 base from J, the junction contained 3 bases not matched to a gene. The CDR3 spells CASSEGGGRSYEQYF. The CDR3 DNA is TGTGCCAGCAGTGAAGGGGGCGGGAGGTCCTACGAGCAGTACTTC.

The chain uses TRBV6-1 and TRBJ2-5, with D perhaps matching TRBD1 (5 bases). CDR1 is MNHNS and CDR2 is SASEGT in the germline V gene. Trimming pared 6 bases from V and 5 bases from J, leaving 19 bases between. The CDR3 has 15 amino acids. CDR3 nucleotide sequence: TGTGCCAGCAGATTAGACAGTTTTCGTTGGGAGACCCAGTACTTC. Protein product: CASRLDSFRWETQYF.

V and J are TRBV7-2 and TRBJ2-7; 10 bases map to TRBD2. V lost 5 bases, J lost 3 bases, and 4 bases stayed unmatched. This CDR3 has 14 amino acids. Germline V gene sequence: CDR1 SGHTA, CDR2 FQGNSA. CDR3 nucleotide sequence: TGTGCCAGCAGCCCAATAGCGGGAGGCTACGAGCAGTACTTC. Protein: CASSPIAGGYEQYF.

The genes are TRBV7-2 and TRBJ1-4; D remains ambiguous. The CDR3 length is 12 residues. Per the germline V gene, CDR1 is SGHTA and CDR2 is FQGNSA. The V gene lost 4 bases and the J gene lost 10 bases, with 10 bases spanning the gap. CDR3 region: CASSSPARKLFF. CDR3 nucleotide sequence: TGTGCCAGCAGCTCGCCGGCAAGAAAACTGTTTTTT.

This chain uses TRBV19 with TRBJ1-2; D is ambiguous. Trimming removed 5 bases from V and 0 bases from J, with 16 bases in between. CDR1 is LNHDA, CDR2 SQIVND, per germline (reference sequence). The CDR3 is 16 amino acids. The chain's CDR3 is CASSPLGSQANYGYTF. CDR3 nucleotide sequence: TGTGCCAGTAGTCCCCTGGGCAGTCAAGCTAACTATGGCTACACCTTC.

This clone came up once. V usage is TRBV18 and J usage is TRBJ2-5; D is ambiguous. V was trimmed by 2 bases and J by 2 bases, leaving 3 bases between them. In germline, CDR1 is KGHSH, CDR2 LQKENI. The CDR3 spans 12 residues. Here the CDR3 reads CASSPVQETQYF. As DNA, the CDR3 is TGTGCCAGCTCACCAGTTCAAGAGACCCAGTACTTC.

This clone was counted only a few times. Other DNA sequences from this sample encode an identical CDR3 as well. J is TRBJ2-7 and V is TRBV4-2; 7 bases map to TRBD2. V lost 1 base, J lost 0 bases, and 3 bases stayed unmatched. The length of the CDR3 is 15 residues. CDR1 is LGHNA, CDR2 YNFKEQ, per germline. Here the CDR3 DNA reads TGTGCCAGCAGCCAAGGCGGGGGAAGCTCCTACGAGCAGTACTTC. Translating gives CASSQGGGSSYEQYF.

This clone was observed a few times. This chain joins TRBV11-2 and TRBJ2-7; 9 nucleotides match TRBD2. There are 14 residues in the CDR3. Per the germline V gene, CDR1 is SGHAT and CDR2 is FQNNGV. Unmatched junction bases numbered 2, after V lost 3 bases and J lost 2 bases. CDR3 nucleotide sequence: TGTGCCAGCAGCTTTAGCGGGAGTGCCTACGAGCAGTACTTC. Its translation is CASSFSGSAYEQYF.

This rearrangement joins TRBV2 to TRBJ1-2; D call uncertain. CDR3 length: 14 residues. Germline CDR1 and CDR2: SNHLY and FYNNEI. V shed 5 bases and J shed 7 bases, with 17 bases lying between them. DNA of the CDR3: TGTGCCAGCAGTCTAGGAGGAAGGTGGCGTGGCTACACCTTC. Translation gives CASSLGGRWRGYTF.

The chain combines TRBV2 with TRBJ2-5; 10 positions match TRBD1. This CDR3 has 18 amino acids. Looked up from germline, CDR1 is SNHLY and CDR2 is FYNNEI. J lost 1 base, V lost 6 bases, and 14 bases had no gene match. The DNA of the CDR3 is TGTGCCAGCAGGGTTAGACAGGGGGCGCCCCCCAGCCAAGAGACCCAGTACTTC. This sequence encodes CASRVRQGAPPSQETQYF.

The chain is built from TRBV5-6 and TRBJ2-1; the match to TRBD2 covers 10 bases. The CDR3 is made up of 14 amino acids. Germline-derived CDR1 and CDR2 are SGHDT and YYEEEE. J gave up 8 bases and V 4 bases, and 6 bases lay outside the gene matches. In nucleotides, the CDR3 is TGTGCCAGCAGCATCTCTAGCGGGAGCGATGAGCAGTTCTTC. Translation: CASSISSGSDEQFF.

This clone was observed once. The chain is built from TRBV5-1 and TRBJ2-2; D perhaps matches TRBD2 (6 bases). Germline lookup yields CDR1 SGHRS and CDR2 YFSETQ. Between the trimmed V and J ends, which lost 0 bases and 6 bases, there was a span of 15 bases. This CDR3 region has 16 residues. The CDR3, as DNA: TGCGCCAGCAGCTTGGTCGGGGGAAAGGACCCCGGGGAGCTGTTTTTT. As protein: CASSLVGGKDPGELFF.

This clone was seen just once. The rearrangement joins TRBV7-8 to TRBJ1-1; 7 bases fit TRBD1. The V gene's germline CDR1 is SGHVS and CDR2 FQNEAQ. This CDR3 has 15 amino acids. V lost 1 base and J lost 0; bases outside the gene matches: 2. CDR3: CASSLDGTVNTEAFF. CDR3 nucleotides: TGTGCCAGCAGCTTAGATGGGACAGTGAACACTGAAGCTTTCTTT.

V gene TRBV5-4 combines with J gene TRBJ2-1; 15 nucleotides align to TRBD2. After removal of 4 bases from V and 8 bases from J, the junction contained 1 base not matched to a gene. Germline values: CDR1 SGHNT, CDR2 YYREEE (reference sequence). The CDR3 contains 14 residues. Here the CDR3 reads CASSRTSGRDEQFF. The CDR3 DNA follows: TGTGCCAGCAGCCGGACTAGCGGGAGGGATGAGCAGTTCTTC. The full variable domain, completed using reference TRBV5-4 and TRBJ2-1, is ETGVTQSPTHLIKTRGQQVTLRCSSQSGHNTVSWYQQALGQGPQFIFQYYREEENGRGNFPPRFSGLQFPNYSSELNVNALELDDSALYLCASSRTSGRDEQFFGPGTRLTVL.

The chain has TRBV6-6 and TRBJ1-2, with TRBD1 identical over 7 bases. The CDR3 spans 14 residues. The V and J ends lost 2 bases and 5 bases, in that order; junction bases with no gene match: 5. Germline assignment: CDR1 MNHNY and CDR2 SVGAGI (reference sequence). CDR3 in amino acids: CASSYGTANYGYTF. The DNA for the CDR3 is TGTGCCAGCAGTTACGGGACAGCGAATTATGGCTACACCTTC.

The CDR3 sequence is CASSPAGMGYTF. The CDR3 DNA follows: TGTGCCAGCTCACCGGCGGGGATGGGCTACACCTTC. The gene calls are TRBV18 and TRBJ1-2; no definite D call. Deletions cut 3 bases from V and 8 bases from J, with 10 bases between. The CDR3 contains 12 residues. Germline assignment: CDR1 KGHSH and CDR2 LQKENI.

The gene calls are TRBV13 and TRBJ2-1, with 8 bases matching TRBD2. Germline loops: CDR1 PRHDT, CDR2 FYEKMQ (reference sequence). This CDR3 is 16 amino acids long. The V and J ends lost 5 bases and 4 bases, in that order; junction bases with no gene match: 10. The DNA for the CDR3 is TGTGCCAGCAGCCAAACCCGGGGGGGACTATACAATGAGCAGTTCTTC. Amino acid sequence: CASSQTRGGLYNEQFF.

This chain joins TRBV18 and TRBJ1-5; TRBD1 agrees at 8 bases. Germline V gene sequence: CDR1 KGHSH, CDR2 LQKENI. This CDR3 is built from 14 residues. Germline trimming cut 2 bases from V and 8 bases from J; bases unmatched to any gene: 5. The CDR3 bases are TGTGCCAGCTCACCAGGACAGGGTTTAGAGCCCCAGCATTTT. Translating gives CASSPGQGLEPQHF.

The sample holds a few counts of this clone. The chain recombines TRBV6-6 with TRBJ1-2; D is possibly TRBD1 (5 bases). The ends were cut back, 6 bases at V and 4 bases at J, with 12 bases in the middle. The V gene's germline CDR1 is MNHNY and CDR2 SVGAGI (reference sequence). The CDR3 runs 13 residues. The CDR3 sequence: CASSPGAFYGYTF. DNA for the CDR3: TGTGCCAGCAGCCCCGGGGCGTTCTATGGCTACACCTTC.